The 25 T cell receptor beta chains given below trace back to one sample, sequenced in a study of CD8 T cells in Susac syndrome. Random hexamers were used to reverse transcribe an amount of roughly 0.45 to 1 ug RNA. Using its own MiXCR run on the immunoSEQ multiplex PCR reads, TCRdb lists one record per CDR3 protein. The table shows 130,000 to 150,000 distinct CDR3 sequences, with around 94% occurring only once. The sequenced sample consisted of CD8+ T cells from PBMCs. The origin of the receptors is a human donor in good health.

The chain employs TRBV28 and TRBJ2-6, with D perhaps matching TRBD2 (5 bases). The CDR3 totals 15 residues. With 5 bases removed from V and 0 bases from J, the gap between germline ends came to 8 bases. Germline-derived CDR1 and CDR2 are MDHEN and SYDVKM. The CDR3 DNA is TGTGCCAGCAGTACGGGGTACTCTGGGGCCAACGTCCTGACTTTC. Translation gives CASSTGYSGANVLTF. Full variable domain (rest looked up from reference TRBV28 and TRBJ2-6): DVKVTQSSRYLVKRTGEKVFLECVQDMDHENMFWYRQDPGLGLRLIYFSYDVKMKEKGDIPEGYSVSREKKERFSLILESASTNQTSMYLCASSTGYSGANVLTFGAGSRLTVL.

This chain joins TRBV27 and TRBJ2-7; tentatively, D is TRBD1 (7 bases). V lost 5 bases, J lost 2 bases, and 13 bases lay in between. Germline values: CDR1 MNHEY, CDR2 SMNVEV (reference sequence). There are 14 residues in the CDR3. The CDR3 sequence: CASSLQGEAYEQYF. The CDR3 bases are TGTGCCAGCAGTCTCCAGGGGGAGGCCTACGAGCAGTACTTC.

The chain links TRBV9 to TRBJ2-1; D is uncertain. Trimming removed 4 bases at V and 8 bases at J, with 10 bases between. CDR1 is SGDLS, CDR2 YYNGEE, per germline. This CDR3 is 12 amino acids long. CDR3 loop: CASSPLLDEQFF. The CDR3 region has the DNA TGTGCCAGCAGCCCCCTCCTCGATGAGCAGTTCTTC. The full variable domain, in which reference TRBV9 and TRBJ2-1 provide the parts outside the CDR3, is DSGVTQTPKHLITATGQRVTLRCSPRSGDLSVYWYQQSLDQGLQFLIQYYNGEERAKGNILERFSAQQFPDLHSELNLSSLELGDSALYFCASSPLLDEQFFGPGTRLTVL.

J is TRBJ2-1 and V is TRBV20-1; TRBD2 aligns across 7 bases. The germline CDR1 and CDR2 sequences are DFQATT and SNEGSKA (reference sequence). The V and J ends lost 4 bases and 1 base, in that order; junction bases with no gene match: 7. CDR3 size: 15 residues. The CDR3 nucleotides read TGCAGTGCTACCGATCGGACTAGGTCCTACAATGAGCAGTTCTTC. Amino acids: CSATDRTRSYNEQFF.

The V and J genes are TRBV20-1 and TRBJ1-5; a possible D gene is TRBD1 (5 bases). Trimming pared 0 bases from V and 3 bases from J, leaving 24 bases between. Germline V CDR1 and CDR2: DFQATT, SNEGSKA (reference sequence). This CDR3 spans 19 amino acids. CDR3: CSARDSGEDKPLINQPQHF. The CDR3 DNA follows: TGCAGTGCTAGAGATTCCGGGGAGGACAAGCCCCTCATCAATCAGCCCCAGCATTTT.

The chain combines TRBV12-3 or TRBV12-4 with TRBJ2-2; 8 positions match TRBD1. The CDR3 is 16 residues long. Losses at the gene ends were 5 bases for V and 1 base for J; bases not matched to a gene: 6. The DNA of the CDR3 is TGTGCCAGCAGTCCGCTGACAGGGGAGAACACCGGGGAGCTGTTTTTT. Amino acid sequence: CASSPLTGENTGELFF.

The chain links TRBV29-1 to TRBJ1-1; D gene unclear. V dropped 4 bases and J dropped 0 bases, with 6 bases sitting between them. This CDR3 is 12 amino acids long. The germline V gene has CDR1 SQVTM and CDR2 ANQGSEA. CDR3 DNA sequence: TGCAGCGTTGGTAAAATGAACACTGAAGCTTTCTTT. Protein: CSVGKMNTEAFF.

The rearrangement joins TRBV9 to TRBJ2-7, with 13 bases fitting TRBD2. Germline CDR1 reads SGDLS; CDR2 reads YYNGEE. The CDR3 spans 15 residues. V was pared by 3 bases and J by 4 bases, with 4 bases of the junction left unmatched. The CDR3 here is CASSDGLAGEYEQYF. As DNA, the CDR3 is TGTGCCAGCAGCGATGGACTAGCGGGAGAGTACGAGCAGTACTTC.

This chain uses TRBV12-3 or TRBV12-4 with TRBJ2-4; D remains unclear. Trimming stripped 5 bases from V and 7 bases from J, with 6 bases between. The CDR3 contains 11 residues. The CDR3 is CASSHMNIQYF. CDR3 coding DNA: TGTGCCAGCAGTCATATGAACATTCAGTACTTC.

The chain couples TRBV15 to TRBJ2-5; 9 bases align to TRBD1. The CDR3 extends over 15 amino acids. Germline CDR1 reads LNHNV; CDR2 reads YYDKDF (reference sequence). J lost 5 bases, V lost 0 bases, and 4 bases had no gene match. CDR3 region: CATSRDDRGWETQYF. Here the CDR3 DNA reads TGTGCCACCAGCAGAGACGACAGGGGGTGGGAGACCCAGTACTTC.

This chain's CDR3 is CASTETGSLSDGYTF. The CDR3 DNA reads as TGTGCCAGCACCGAAACCGGGAGCCTATCTGATGGCTACACCTTC. The chain recombines TRBV27 with TRBJ1-2; D gene unclear. The CDR3 totals 15 residues. CDR1 is MNHEY and CDR2 is SMNVEV in the germline V gene (reference sequence). Trimming removed 7 bases at V and 6 bases at J, with 21 bases between.

This chain joins TRBV20-1 and TRBJ2-3; D call uncertain. With 0 bases removed from V and 6 bases from J, the gap between germline ends came to 16 bases. Germline loops: CDR1 DFQATT, CDR2 SNEGSKA (reference sequence). This CDR3 region has 15 residues. The CDR3 sequence: CSARDLLGNTDTQYF. Here the CDR3 DNA reads TGCAGTGCTAGAGATTTGCTAGGAAACACTGATACGCAGTATTTT.

The chain is built from TRBV20-1 and TRBJ2-1; D tentatively fits TRBD1 or TRBD2 (5 bases each). CDR1 is DFQATT and CDR2 is SNEGSKA in the germline V gene (reference sequence). The length of the CDR3 is 14 residues. Trimming left V 5 bases short and J 2 bases short, with 13 bases between. CDR3 loop: CSAGDPVPYNEQFF. The CDR3 region has the DNA TGCAGTGCTGGGGACCCTGTCCCCTACAATGAGCAGTTCTTC.

The CDR3 sequence: CASSLSWGDEQFF. In DNA form, the CDR3 reads TGTGCCAGCAGTTTGTCTTGGGGCGATGAGCAGTTCTTC. The chain carries TRBV27 and TRBJ2-1; tentatively, D is TRBD1 (5 bases). The CDR3 has 13 amino acids. V was shortened by 3 bases and J by 8 bases, with 11 bases between the two germline ends. CDR1 is MNHEY, CDR2 SMNVEV, per germline (reference sequence).

V usage is TRBV9 and J usage is TRBJ2-1, with TRBD2 identical over 7 bases. With V trimmed by 4 bases and J by 10 bases, 11 bases remained unmatched. Germline lookup yields CDR1 SGDLS and CDR2 YYNGEE. This CDR3 contains 14 residues. The CDR3 sequence: CASSPRTSRDEQFF. The CDR3 DNA reads as TGTGCCAGCAGCCCCCGGACTAGTCGGGACGAGCAGTTCTTC.

This chain links TRBV20-1 with TRBJ1-1; a weak D match, TRBD1 (6 bases). Trimming shortened V by 0 bases and J by 0 bases, and 14 bases separated the two germline ends. Germline CDR1 DFQATT, CDR2 SNEGSKA (reference sequence). The CDR3 has 16 amino acids. The CDR3: CSARDLAGEMNTEAFF. In DNA form, the CDR3 reads TGCAGTGCTAGAGATCTGGCAGGGGAAATGAACACTGAAGCTTTCTTT.

The V call is TRBV12-3 or TRBV12-4, the J call TRBJ2-1; D ambiguous. Trimming removed 1 base at V and 5 bases at J, with 3 bases between. This CDR3 has 12 residues. The CDR3 DNA follows: TGTGCCAGCAGTTTAGTTAACAATGAGCAGTTCTTC. This encodes CASSLVNNEQFF.

The chain links TRBV7-2 to TRBJ2-1, with 9 nucleotides matching TRBD1. The CDR3 contains 16 residues. Germline V gene sequence: CDR1 SGHTA, CDR2 FQGNSA. V shed 1 base, J shed 3 bases, and the junction held 4 bases outside the gene matches. The CDR3 region is CASSLVDRGYYNEQFF. Written as DNA, the CDR3 is TGTGCCAGCAGCTTAGTTGACAGGGGGTACTACAATGAGCAGTTCTTC.

The rearrangement joins TRBV12-3 or TRBV12-4 to TRBJ2-1, with TRBD2 matching 15 bases. V lost 3 bases, J lost 10 bases, and 4 bases stayed unmatched. The CDR3 covers 15 residues. The CDR3 spells CASSLGLAGGGEQFF. DNA of the CDR3: TGTGCCAGCAGTTTGGGACTAGCGGGAGGAGGGGAGCAGTTCTTC.

In its sample, this clonotype was seen once. The chain couples TRBV14 to TRBJ2-5, with a tentative D call TRBD1 (5 bases). From germline, CDR1 is SGHDN and CDR2 FVKESK. Between the trimmed V and J ends, which lost 0 bases and 0 bases, there was a span of 8 bases. CDR3 length: 15 residues. The DNA for the CDR3 is TGTGCCAGCAGCCAAGATCAGGGTTACCAAGAGACCCAGTACTTC. This translates into CASSQDQGYQETQYF.

J is TRBJ2-1 and V is TRBV3-1; maybe TRBD1 (7 bases). CDR3 length: 17 amino acids. Per germline, CDR1 LGHDT and CDR2 YNNKEL (reference sequence). The germline V and J ends were trimmed by 0 bases and 12 bases, with 24 bases remaining between them. In DNA form, the CDR3 reads TGTGCCAGCAGCCAAGAGGGACAGCTAGGAGGGGGAAGGAGGCAGTTCTTC. Its translation is CASSQEGQLGGGRRQFF.

The chain joins TRBV6-5 to TRBJ2-5; 7 bases map to TRBD1. CDR1 is MNHEY, CDR2 SVGAGI, per germline. This CDR3 comprises 15 residues. V gave up 0 bases and J gave up 5 bases; unmatched junction bases: 6. CDR3 coding DNA: TGTGCCAGCAGTTACTCAGGGGGCTTAGGGGAGACCCAGTACTTC. Its translation: CASSYSGGLGETQYF.

This clonotype has only one observation. This chain joins TRBV6-5 and TRBJ2-5; TRBD2 agrees at 10 bases. The CDR3 contains 14 residues. With V trimmed by 6 bases and J by 2 bases, 3 bases remained unmatched. CDR1 and CDR2 (germline): MNHEY, SVGAGI. CDR3 nucleotides: TGTGCCAGCAGCCCAGCGGGAGGGCAAGAGACCCAGTACTTC. It is translated as CASSPAGGQETQYF.

V usage is TRBV28 and J usage is TRBJ2-7; D perhaps matches TRBD1 (6 bases). Looked up from germline, CDR1 is MDHEN and CDR2 is SYDVKM. The V end was cut by 6 bases, the J end by 4 bases, with 19 bases between. The CDR3 covers 15 residues. The CDR3 nucleotides are TGTGCCAGCAGCCCCGTACGGCAGGGGCCTTACGAGCAGTACTTC. As protein: CASSPVRQGPYEQYF. Looking up the rest from reference TRBV28 and TRBJ2-7 gives the full variable domain: DVKVTQSSRYLVKRTGEKVFLECVQDMDHENMFWYRQDPGLGLRLIYFSYDVKMKEKGDIPEGYSVSREKKERFSLILESASTNQTSMYLCASSPVRQGPYEQYFGPGTRLTVT.

The chain has TRBV29-1 and TRBJ2-1, with 9 nucleotides matching TRBD2. V shed 3 bases and J 4 bases; nucleotides not matched to a gene: 7. CDR1 and CDR2 (germline): SQVTM, ANQGSEA. The CDR3 sequence is 15 residues long. CDR3 nucleotide sequence: TGCAGCGTTGACCAAATAGCGGGAGCTTACAATGAGCAGTTCTTC. Protein: CSVDQIAGAYNEQFF.